Shown below are 19 T cell receptor beta chains from a single sample sequenced in a study of T-cell memory formation after mild COVID-19. TCRdb independently ran MiXCR on the 5' RACE reads; one entry per CDR3 protein. The table records around 470,000 distinct CDR3 sequences, 20% of them present only once. Sequences were obtained from PBMCs or a T cell subset sorted from them (not recorded which). These TCRs come from an adult woman who had mild COVID-19 (a few samples of this study predate the infection). Cell type and time point are not known.

This chain links TRBV12-3 or TRBV12-4 with TRBJ1-5, with D possibly matching TRBD1 (5 bases). There are 14 residues in the CDR3. V was shortened by 6 bases and J by 2 bases, with 11 bases between the two germline ends. The CDR3 is CASSHTGGNQPQHF. CDR3 DNA: TGTGCCAGCAGCCATACAGGCGGCAATCAGCCCCAGCATTTT.

This clonotype was found many times. The genes are TRBV9 and TRBJ1-5; maybe TRBD1 (6 bases). The CDR3 runs 15 residues. With 4 bases removed from V and 7 bases from J, the gap between germline ends came to 18 bases. Germline lookup yields CDR1 SGDLS and CDR2 YYNGEE. The CDR3 nucleotides are TGTGCCAGCAGCAAGGGGGTGGGACTGGGGCAGCCCCAGCATTTT. This encodes CASSKGVGLGQPQHF.

This clonotype came up a few times. V gene TRBV10-3 combines with J gene TRBJ1-5, with D unclear. The germline V gene encodes CDR1 ENHRY and CDR2 SYGVKD. The ends were cut back, 4 bases at V and 0 bases at J, with 7 bases in the middle. The CDR3 extends over 14 amino acids. The DNA for the CDR3 is TGTGCCATCAGTGTAGACAATAGCAATCAGCCCCAGCATTTT. Protein sequence: CAISVDNSNQPQHF.

This chain links TRBV29-1 with TRBJ2-1; a weak D match, TRBD2 (6 bases). Trimming shortened V by 6 bases and J by 6 bases, and 18 bases separated the two germline ends. CDR3 length: 14 amino acids. CDR1 and CDR2 (germline): SQVTM, ANQGSEA. The CDR3 here is CSVGRRERGNEQFF. DNA of the CDR3: TGCAGCGTGGGGCGGAGGGAACGGGGCAATGAGCAGTTCTTC.

This clonotype was recorded a few times. This sequence joins TRBV7-9 and TRBJ2-3, with D perhaps matching TRBD2 (6 bases). Trimming cost V 4 bases and J 0 bases, with 11 bases left between them. Germline CDR1 and CDR2: SEHNR and FQNEAQ (reference sequence). The CDR3 consists of 15 residues. The CDR3 spells CASSSVGLSTDTQYF. The CDR3 DNA reads TGTGCCAGCAGCTCAGTGGGACTGAGCACAGATACGCAGTATTTT.

CDR3 sequence (DNA): TGCGCCAGCAGCCAAGATTTGGTTGATGAGCAGTTCTTC. It translates to CASSQDLVDEQFF. The V and J genes are TRBV4-3 and TRBJ2-1; no reliable D call. The germline gives CDR1 LGHNA, CDR2 YSLEER. The CDR3 length is 13 residues. V was cut by 0 bases and J by 8 bases, with 8 bases left in between.

In its sample, this clonotype was seen a few times. This chain links TRBV7-9 with TRBJ2-7; TRBD1 aligns across 10 bases. Germline V CDR1 and CDR2: SEHNR, FQNEAQ (reference sequence). The trim removed 1 base at V and 2 bases at J, leaving 5 bases unmatched. CDR3 length: 16 amino acids. Written as DNA, the CDR3 is TGTGCCAGCAGCTTAGGGAGGGACAGGGGTACCTACGAGCAGTACTTC. Residues: CASSLGRDRGTYEQYF.

The chain uses TRBV27 and TRBJ2-7, with D unresolved. CDR3 length: 17 residues. Trimming removed 0 bases at V and 5 bases at J, with 20 bases between. From germline, CDR1 is MNHEY and CDR2 SMNVEV (reference sequence). Here the CDR3 DNA reads TGTGCCAGCAGTTTATCAGGTTGGGCAGTTAGATATGACGAGCAGTACTTC. As protein: CASSLSGWAVRYDEQYF.

This chain links TRBV18 with TRBJ2-7; a possible D gene is TRBD1 (6 bases). The CDR3 runs 15 residues. Trimming pared 6 bases from V and 4 bases from J, leaving 19 bases between. Germline loops: CDR1 KGHSH, CDR2 LQKENI. The CDR3 protein is CASSSYNRERYEQYF. The CDR3 nucleotides read TGTGCCAGCTCGTCCTACAACAGGGAACGGTACGAGCAGTACTTC.

The sample holds a few counts of this clonotype. V usage is TRBV10-3 and J usage is TRBJ2-1; D uncertain. With 8 bases removed from V and 4 bases from J, the gap between germline ends came to 6 bases. Germline V gene lookup returns CDR1 ENHRY and CDR2 SYGVKD. CDR3 length equals 11 residues. The CDR3 region is CAIGTYNEQFF. The CDR3 DNA sequence: TGTGCCATCGGAACTTACAATGAGCAGTTCTTC.

This clonotype came up a few times. J is TRBJ2-6 and V is TRBV7-6; the D is unclear. V was cut by 5 bases and J by 0 bases, with 11 bases left in between. This CDR3 region has 16 residues. Germline assignment: CDR1 SGHVS and CDR2 FNYEAQ. CDR3 amino acids: CASSLVPNSGANVLTF. CDR3 DNA sequence: TGTGCCAGCAGCCTCGTTCCTAACTCTGGGGCCAACGTCCTGACTTTC.

The genes are TRBV7-9 and TRBJ2-4, with 11 positions matching TRBD2. This CDR3 has 16 residues. J was trimmed by 7 bases and V by 5 bases; bases with no gene match: 10. Germline assignment: CDR1 SEHNR and CDR2 FQNEAQ (reference sequence). CDR3 in amino acids: CASSPIAGGPRNIQYF. The CDR3 coding sequence is TGTGCCAGCAGCCCCATAGCGGGAGGGCCCAGGAACATTCAGTACTTC. Full variable domain (missing parts from reference TRBV7-9 and TRBJ2-4): DTGVSQNPRHKITKRGQNVTFRCDPISEHNRLYWYRQTLGQGPEFLTYFQNEAQLEKSRLLSDRFSAERPKGSFSTLEIQRTEQGDSAMYLCASSPIAGGPRNIQYFGAGTRLSVL.

The chain joins TRBV5-1 to TRBJ1-6, with 9 bases identical to TRBD1. The J segment lost 9 bases and the V segment lost 0 bases, leaving 4 bases of the junction unmatched. CDR1 is SGHRS and CDR2 is YFSETQ in the germline V gene. This CDR3 comprises 15 residues. CDR3 in amino acids: CASSLGDREVSPLHF. CDR3 coding DNA: TGCGCCAGCAGCTTGGGGGACAGGGAAGTTTCACCCCTCCACTTT.

The rearrangement uses TRBV29-1 and TRBJ1-1; no clear D. The CDR3 totals 12 residues. The V gene lost 4 bases and the J gene lost 7 bases, with 13 bases spanning the gap. From germline, CDR1 is SQVTM and CDR2 ANQGSEA. The CDR3: CSVADGILEAFF. The CDR3 DNA reads TGCAGCGTTGCGGACGGTATACTTGAAGCTTTCTTT.

The chain joins TRBV18 to TRBJ2-3, with 11 bases identical to TRBD2. Germline V gene data show CDR1 as KGHSH and CDR2 as LQKENI. The CDR3 sequence is 20 residues long. J was trimmed by 4 bases and V by 6 bases; bases with no gene match: 21. As DNA, the CDR3 is TGTGCCAGCTCTCGACAGGGAACTAGCGGGAGCGGGTCAGGGGCAGATACGCAGTATTTT. It yields the protein CASSRQGTSGSGSGADTQYF.

This clonotype was detected a few times. The chain combines TRBV6-2 or TRBV6-3 with TRBJ2-3; 9 bases map to TRBD2. V lost 2 bases and J lost 0; bases outside the gene matches: 6. Germline V gene lookup returns CDR1 MNHEY and CDR2 SVGEGT. The CDR3 spans 17 residues. This CDR3 reads CASSYPRLAGSTDTQYF. CDR3 nucleotides: TGTGCCAGCAGTTACCCTAGGCTAGCGGGAAGCACAGATACGCAGTATTTT.

The chain uses TRBV24-1 and TRBJ2-1, with 11 bases aligning to TRBD2. CDR1 is KGHDR and CDR2 is SFDVKD in the germline V gene. The trim removed 3 bases at V and 7 bases at J, leaving 10 bases unmatched. The CDR3 contains 17 residues. CDR3 DNA: TGTGCCACCAGTGATCCCCTAGCGGGAGGTCTGGTTAATGAGCAGTTCTTC. Its translation is CATSDPLAGGLVNEQFF.

The table lists this clonotype with many counts. The V and J genes are TRBV4-2 and TRBJ2-6; 11 bases are shared with TRBD2. The CDR3 length is 17 residues. Germline CDR1 reads LGHNA; CDR2 reads YNFKEQ. The ends lost 3 bases at V and 4 bases at J; junction bases unmatched: 5. The CDR3 coding sequence is TGTGCCAGCAGCCACCTAGCGGGAGGATCCGGGGCCAACGTCCTGACTTTC. Protein sequence: CASSHLAGGSGANVLTF.

This clonotype occurred a few times. The rearrangement joins TRBV24-1 to TRBJ2-5; 10 bases are shared with TRBD1. Germline V gene lookup returns CDR1 KGHDR and CDR2 SFDVKD. V trimming: 5 bases; J trimming: 1 base; junction bases outside the gene matches: 9. The CDR3 is 17 amino acids. The CDR3 bases are TGTGCCACCAGTGCCGGGACAGGGGTCCGGAGCCAAGAGACCCAGTACTTC. Protein: CATSAGTGVRSQETQYF.